This section outlines one TCR beta chain sequence together with its context. Its antigen is unknown. One junction end disagrees with the germline gene, perhaps due to a read error. Graves' hyperthyroidism is called stable when ophthalmopathy does not progress within 18 months. Not enrolled were patients with uncontrolled infection, other autoimmune disease, pregnancy or lactation. Based on clinical symptoms, serum thyroxine and TRAb, thyroid ultrasound and orbital computed tomography, diagnoses were reached. The entry originates in a study of T cells in Graves' hyperthyroidism and ophthalmopathy. Amplified TCR beta CDR3 regions derived from RNA transcripts. An initial round of RT-PCR targeting the TCR CDR3 relied on the HTBI primer set. Using its own MiXCR run on the multiplex PCR reads, TCRdb lists one record per CDR3 protein. The data contain around 760,000 distinct CDR3 sequences, 30% to 40% of them seen just once; the ten biggest clones take up roughly 30%.

This CDR3 comprises 15 residues. Per the germline V gene, CDR1 is MNHEY and CDR2 is SVGAGI. Study-wide findings and caveats: The authors' 13 V-J model separated ophthalmopathy from stable hyperthyroidism.

Sequencing was carried out using blood. This rearrangement joins TRBV6-5 to TRBJ2-2; D unclear. This clonotype was sampled from a woman between 35 and 50 years old with Graves' hyperthyroidism. The CDR3 DNA reads as TGTGCCATCAGTTACTCAGGCCTTCAAGTAGGGGAGCTGTTTTTT. Its protein product is CAISYSGLQVGELFF.